The 24 T cell receptor beta chains listed next were all sequenced from one sample in a study of T cell responses to AZD1222 COVID-19 vaccine. Repertoires were generated with immunoSEQ multiplex PCR, while TCRdb's copy carries only in-frame clones and drops some. The sample lists over 150,000 clones; about nine tenths were seen once. Sequencing used peripheral blood, obtained on day 0 of AZD1222 vaccination. The receptors were sampled from an adult in good health.

This chain joins TRBV7-2 and TRBJ1-1; weak D call: TRBD1 (6 bases). The CDR3 extends over 15 amino acids. Trimming shortened V by 5 bases and J by 5 bases, and 18 bases separated the two germline ends. Per the germline V gene, CDR1 is SGHTA and CDR2 is FQGNSA. In nucleotides, the CDR3 is TGTGCCAGCAGCGCAGTCACAGGGAGTTGGACTGAAGCTTTCTTT. It yields the protein CASSAVTGSWTEAFF. Filled out from reference TRBV7-2 and TRBJ1-1, the complete variable domain reads GAGVSQSPSNKVTEKGKDVELRCDPISGHTALYWYRQSLGQGLEFLIYFQGNSAPDKSGLPSDRFSAERTGGSVSTLTIQRTQQEDSAVYLCASSAVTGSWTEAFFGQGTRLTVV.

This chain uses TRBV28 with TRBJ2-1, with 7 nucleotides matching TRBD1. The junction had 4 bases not matched to a gene; V was cut back by 0 bases and J by 5 bases. The CDR3 has 15 amino acids. CDR1 and CDR2 (germline): MDHEN, SYDVKM. The CDR3 here is CASSLWGDRDNEQFF. CDR3 nucleotide sequence: TGTGCCAGCAGTTTATGGGGGGACAGAGACAATGAGCAGTTCTTC.

The chain carries TRBV2 and TRBJ2-1, with 8 positions matching TRBD2. The CDR3 runs 14 residues. V was clipped by 4 bases and J by 2 bases; unmatched bases: 1. The germline V gene encodes CDR1 SNHLY and CDR2 FYNNEI. The CDR3 bases are TGTGCCAGCAGTGTGGGACTAGCCTACAATGAGCAGTTCTTC. The encoded protein is CASSVGLAYNEQFF.

The chain recombines TRBV5-1 with TRBJ2-3, with 11 bases aligning to TRBD1. The CDR3 spans 17 residues. Trimming at V came to 1 base and at J to 2 bases, leaving 6 bases not matched to a gene. The germline V gene encodes CDR1 SGHRS and CDR2 YFSETQ. The CDR3: CASSLLGQGGSTDTQYF. The CDR3 DNA reads TGCGCCAGCAGCTTGCTGGGACAGGGGGGATCCACAGATACGCAGTATTTT.

The chain links TRBV7-9 to TRBJ1-3, with unresolved D. CDR3 length: 13 residues. Germline values: CDR1 SEHNR, CDR2 FQNEAQ (reference sequence). Trimming cost V 3 bases and J 4 bases, with 7 bases left between them. CDR3 nucleotide sequence: TGTGCCAGCAGCTTGGCGCCCGGAAACACCATATATTTT. It is translated as CASSLAPGNTIYF.

The chain uses TRBV6-6 and TRBJ2-2; no clear D gene. Trimming cost V 2 bases and J 5 bases, with 3 bases left between them. This CDR3 comprises 12 residues. Germline assignment: CDR1 MNHNY and CDR2 SVGAGI (reference sequence). As DNA, the CDR3 is TGTGCCAGCAGTTACGAAACCGGGGAGCTGTTTTTT. This gives the protein CASSYETGELFF.

This clone was detected once. The rearrangement joins TRBV11-2 to TRBJ1-1; D possibly corresponds to TRBD1 (6 bases). The V end lost 10 bases, the J end lost 10 bases, and 22 bases lay between the germline ends. The germline V gene encodes CDR1 SGHAT and CDR2 FQNNGV. The CDR3 is 13 amino acids. For the CDR3, the DNA is TGTGCCACCGGCGAGGGCAGGGGCCCCGCAGCTTTCTTT. Translated: CATGEGRGPAAFF.

The chain uses TRBV5-1 and TRBJ1-1; 7 bases are shared with TRBD1. Germline V gene data show CDR1 as SGHRS and CDR2 as YFSETQ. The CDR3 totals 14 residues. V lost 7 bases and J lost 5; bases outside the gene matches: 11. The CDR3 DNA follows: TGCGCCAGCCGGGATTGGACAGGAGTGACTGAAGCTTTCTTT. Translated, it gives CASRDWTGVTEAFF.

This clone was found once. The chain is built from TRBV6-5 and TRBJ1-6; 8 bases are shared with TRBD1. Germline V CDR1 and CDR2: MNHEY, SVGAGI. The V gene end was trimmed by 5 bases and the J gene end by 7 bases; junction bases not matched to a gene: 7. The CDR3 length is 15 residues. The CDR3 sequence: CASSRGRQGNSPLHF. DNA of the CDR3: TGTGCCAGCAGTCGAGGACGACAGGGGAATTCACCCCTCCACTTT.

CDR3 protein: CASSQDGTGSEKLFF. The CDR3 DNA reads as TGCGCCAGCAGCCAAGATGGGACAGGGAGTGAAAAACTGTTTTTT. This chain joins TRBV4-1 and TRBJ1-4, with 9 nucleotides matching TRBD1. J lost 7 bases, V lost 0 bases, and 3 bases had no gene match. The V gene's germline CDR1 is MGHRA and CDR2 YSYEKL. CDR3 length: 15 residues.

This chain joins TRBV30 and TRBJ1-5, with D unresolved. In germline, CDR1 is GTSNPN, CDR2 SVGIG (reference sequence). V lost 2 bases and J 3 bases, leaving 2 bases between the germline ends. This CDR3 has 11 residues. CDR3 DNA sequence: TGTGCCTGGAGTTTCAATCAGCCCCAGCATTTT. Translated: CAWSFNQPQHF.

The rearrangement links TRBV7-2 to TRBJ2-2, with TRBD2 matching over 8 bases. Germline-derived CDR1 and CDR2 are SGHTA and FQGNSA. The V and J ends lost 0 bases and 0 bases, in that order; junction bases with no gene match: 3. The CDR3 has 17 residues. CDR3 sequence: CASSLAGAGANTGELFF. Here the CDR3 DNA reads TGTGCCAGCAGCTTAGCGGGAGCGGGAGCGAACACCGGGGAGCTGTTTTTT.

The chain links TRBV28 to TRBJ2-2, with 9 bases lining up with TRBD2. Germline CDR1 is MDHEN and CDR2 is SYDVKM. The CDR3 covers 16 residues. V shed 3 bases, J shed 6 bases, and the junction held 8 bases outside the gene matches. The DNA for the CDR3 is TGTGCCAGCAGTTTGGCGCGGGAGGGCCGAGCCGGGGAGCTGTTTTTT. It encodes CASSLAREGRAGELFF.

The chain recombines TRBV5-1 with TRBJ2-7; TRBD2 aligns across 12 bases. CDR1 is SGHRS and CDR2 is YFSETQ in the germline V gene. The V and J ends lost 4 bases and 4 bases, in that order; junction bases with no gene match: 3. This CDR3 is built from 14 residues. As DNA, the CDR3 is TGCGCCAGCAGCGTGGGACTAGCGGGTTACGAGCAGTACTTC. Translation: CASSVGLAGYEQYF.

The chain carries TRBV7-3 and TRBJ1-2; 7 nucleotides agree with TRBD1. CDR1 is SGHTA and CDR2 is FQGTGA in the germline V gene. The V and J ends lost 1 base and 8 bases, in that order; junction bases with no gene match: 4. The CDR3 has 13 amino acids. Here the CDR3 DNA reads TGTGCCAGCAGCTTAAACAGGGGTGGCGGCTACACCTTC. Translating it yields CASSLNRGGGYTF.

This clone has a handful of counts. The chain employs TRBV27 and TRBJ1-1; D not resolved. The CDR3 contains 13 residues. CDR1 MNHEY and CDR2 SMNVEV come from the germline V gene (reference sequence). Deletions cut 6 bases from V and 0 bases from J, with 8 bases between. The CDR3 protein is CASRITMNTEAFF. In DNA, the CDR3 is TGTGCCAGCAGGATTACCATGAACACTGAAGCTTTCTTT.

The genes are TRBV6-5 and TRBJ1-3, with a possible D match to TRBD1 (5 bases). CDR1 is MNHEY, CDR2 SVGAGI, per germline. Trimming shortened V by 8 bases and J by 0 bases, and 11 bases separated the two germline ends. CDR3 length equals 14 residues. The CDR3 protein is CASGRGSSGNTIYF. CDR3 in DNA: TGTGCCAGCGGTCGGGGGAGCTCTGGAAACACCATATATTTT.

This clone was seen a handful of times. The chain employs TRBV6-1 and TRBJ2-7; 15 nucleotides match TRBD2. The germline V gene encodes CDR1 MNHNS and CDR2 SASEGT. The CDR3 contains 19 residues. Trimming removed 3 bases from V and 4 bases from J; junction bases left unmatched: 13. CDR3 nucleotides: TGTGCCAGCAGTGAGCAGCGGGGTGGGACTAGCGGGAGGTCGTACGAGCAGTACTTC. Amino acids: CASSEQRGGTSGRSYEQYF.

The chain joins TRBV29-1 to TRBJ1-1; tentative D call: TRBD1 (5 bases). Trimming shortened V by 7 bases and J by 2 bases, and 20 bases separated the two germline ends. The germline V gene encodes CDR1 SQVTM and CDR2 ANQGSEA. The CDR3 runs 15 residues. The CDR3: CSAEGQEGLNTEAFF. CDR3 DNA sequence: TGCAGCGCCGAGGGGCAGGAGGGCCTTAACACTGAAGCTTTCTTT.

The V and J genes are TRBV19 and TRBJ2-7, with 8 bases that match TRBD1. The CDR3 runs to 16 residues. V dropped 3 bases and J dropped 2; count of bases not matched to a gene: 9. Germline V lookup: CDR1 LNHDA, CDR2 SQIVND (reference sequence). This chain's CDR3 is CASSIGLQGAAYEQYF. In nucleotides, the CDR3 is TGTGCCAGTAGTATCGGATTGCAGGGGGCGGCCTACGAGCAGTACTTC.

The chain employs TRBV19 and TRBJ1-5, with TRBD1 as a possible D gene (6 bases). The V end was cut by 5 bases, the J end by 1 base, with 12 bases between. CDR3 size: 15 residues. CDR1 is LNHDA, CDR2 SQIVND, per germline (reference sequence). CDR3 amino acids: CASSQGSRSNQPQHF. CDR3 coding DNA: TGTGCCAGTAGTCAGGGGTCGAGAAGCAATCAGCCCCAGCATTTT.

The chain couples TRBV7-9 to TRBJ2-3; TRBD1 might be the D (6 bases). Trimming cost V 1 base and J 1 base, with 6 bases left between them. Looked up from germline, CDR1 is SEHNR and CDR2 is FQNEAQ (reference sequence). The length of the CDR3 is 14 residues. CDR3 nucleotide sequence: TGTGCCAGCAGCTTAGGGACAGGCACAGATACGCAGTATTTT. It encodes CASSLGTGTDTQYF.

The chain uses TRBV2 and TRBJ2-1; possible D gene TRBD1, 6 bases. This CDR3 contains 13 residues. Germline V gene data show CDR1 as SNHLY and CDR2 as FYNNEI. Trimming took 8 bases from V and 4 from J, leaving 12 bases between them. As DNA, the CDR3 is TGTGCCAGCGGCCGACAGGAGTACAATGAGCAGTTCTTC. This codes for CASGRQEYNEQFF.

The genes are TRBV28 and TRBJ2-7, with 8 bases that match TRBD2. This CDR3 spans 15 amino acids. The germline gives CDR1 MDHEN, CDR2 SYDVKM. The V segment lost 3 bases and the J segment 3 bases; nucleotides outside the gene matches: 7. The chain's CDR3 is CASSFLAGGIYEQYF. Written as DNA, the CDR3 is TGTGCCAGCAGTTTTCTGGCGGGAGGTATCTACGAGCAGTACTTC.